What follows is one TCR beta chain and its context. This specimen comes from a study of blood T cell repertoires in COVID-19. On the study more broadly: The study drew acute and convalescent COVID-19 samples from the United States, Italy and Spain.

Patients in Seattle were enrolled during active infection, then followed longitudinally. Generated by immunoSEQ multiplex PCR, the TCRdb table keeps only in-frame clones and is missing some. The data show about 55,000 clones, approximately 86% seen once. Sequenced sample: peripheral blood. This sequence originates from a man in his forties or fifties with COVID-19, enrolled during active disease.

The CDR3: CASSESQGGRRNNFWGNQPQHF. The CDR3 DNA is TGTGCCAGCAGTGAATCGCAGGGAGGTCGAAGGAACAATTTTTGGGGCAATCAGCCCCAGCATTTT. V gene TRBV2 combines with J gene TRBJ1-5; TRBD1 might be the D (5 bases). Trimming removed 2 bases at V and 2 bases at J, with 31 bases between. Germline assignment: CDR1 SNHLY and CDR2 FYNNEI. The CDR3 loop spans 22 amino acids. The full variable domain, with the rest looked up from reference TRBV2 and TRBJ1-5, is EPEVTQTPSHQVTQMGQEVILRCVPISNHLYFYWYRQILGQKVEFLVSFYNNEISEKSEIFDDQFSVERPDGSNFTLKIRSTKLEDSAMYFCASSESQGGRRNNFWGNQPQHFGDGTRLSIL.